These T cell receptor beta chains were read from a single sample in a study of blood T cell repertoires in COVID-19. Method: immunoSEQ multiplex PCR; TCRdb's copy keeps in-frame clones and lacks some. Found here are about 32,000 clones, 90% of them singletons; the top ten hold about 1%. The sequencing sample was made of peripheral blood. Source of these receptors: a man aged 70 or older with active or convalescent COVID-19. The CDR3 runs from the conserved cysteine through the conserved F or W. A D gene is named only where the DNA matches it firmly. The listing skips clone size in some rows; elsewhere it reads once, few, many or a size class.

TRBJ1-1 | NA | TRBV5-1 | NA | TGCGCCTCCCACGACAGCGCAACTATGAACACTGAAGCTTTCTTT | CASHDSATMNTEAFF
TRBJ1-6 | once | TRBV30 | TRBD1 | TGTGCCACCTCACAGGGGCCTTCTAATTCACCCCTCCACTTT | CATSQGPSNSPLHF
TRBJ2-3 | NA | TRBV6-5 | NA | TGTGCCAGCAGTCCCCAGGGTAGCACAGATACGCAGTATTTT | CASSPQGSTDTQYF
TRBJ2-2 | NA | TRBV4-3 | NA | TGCGCCAGCAGCCAAGACGGGCAGGGGGGCACCGGGGAGCTGTTTTTT | CASSQDGQGGTGELFF
TRBJ1-2 | NA | TRBV28 | NA | TGTGCCAGCAGTTTAGTTGCAGGGGCCGGCTACACCTTC | CASSLVAGAGYTF
TRBJ1-1 | NA | TRBV7-9 | NA | TGTGCCAGCAGCCCCTTGAGGGCGAATTTGGACACTGAAGCTTTCTTT | CASSPLRANLDTEAFF
TRBJ1-2 | NA | TRBV7-2 | TRBD1 | TGTGCCAGCAGCCTAGCCTGGGACAGGGAGGATGGCTACACCTTC | CASSLAWDREDGYTF
TRBJ1-4 | NA | TRBV10-3 | NA | TGTGCCAGTTCGGGGTTTCAAGAAAAACTGTTTTTT | CASSGFQEKLFF
TRBJ1-1 | NA | TRBV5-1 | NA | TGCGCCAGCAGCTTGAGTTCTGGACAGCCTGCTGAAGCTTTCTTT | CASSLSSGQPAEAFF
TRBJ1-1 | NA | TRBV5-1 | NA | TGCGCCAGCAGCTTTGGGCAGGGAGGCGCGGGGACTGAAGCTTTCTTT | CASSFGQGGAGTEAFF
TRBJ1-1 | once | TRBV7-2 | NA | TGTGCCAGCAGCCAGGACGGGAGAACAACTGAAGCTTTCTTT | CASSQDGRTTEAFF
TRBJ2-7 | NA | TRBV4-1 | NA | TGCGCCAGCAGCCAAGATCAGGACTCCTACGAGCAGTACTTC | CASSQDQDSYEQYF
TRBJ2-1 | NA | TRBV28 | TRBD2 | TGTGCCAGCAGTTTGACTAGCGGGAGTTACAATGAGCAGTTCTTC | CASSLTSGSYNEQFF
TRBJ1-5 | NA | TRBV12-5 | NA | TGTGCTAGTGGTCTAGGACGAGGGCAGCCCCAGCATTTT | CASGLGRGQPQHF
TRBJ2-2 | NA | TRBV19 | TRBD1 | TGTGCCAGTAGACCTCGGGACAGGGGATTTACCGGGGAGCTGTTTTTT | CASRPRDRGFTGELFF
TRBJ2-1 | NA | TRBV11-3 | NA | TGTGCCAGCAGCTTCGACAGGGACTTAAGTGAGCAGTTCTTC | CASSFDRDLSEQFF
TRBJ1-6 | NA | TRBV21-1 | NA | TGTGCCAGCTTAACGGGACAGGGGAATTCACCCCTCCACTTT | CASLTGQGNSPLHF
TRBJ1-6 | NA | TRBV10-3 | NA | TGTGCCATCGGGGACGGGAGCTCCTATAATTCACCCCTCCACTTT | CAIGDGSSYNSPLHF
TRBJ2-3 | NA | TRBV20-1 | NA | TGCAGTGCTAGTTTAGCGACTAGCACAGATACGCAGTATTTT | CSASLATSTDTQYF
TRBJ1-5 | NA | TRBV6-6 | NA | TGTGCCAGCAGTTACAATGAGGAGCAGCCCCAGCATTTT | CASSYNEEQPQHF
TRBJ1-1 | NA | TRBV13 | NA | TGTGCCAGCAGCTTATCGGGTGAAGCTTTCTTT | CASSLSGEAFF
TRBJ1-5 | NA | TRBV19 | NA | TGTGCTAGAATTACGGACACGGAAACCTCAGGTGGCAATCAGCCCCAGCATTTT | CARITDTETSGGNQPQHF
TRBJ2-5 | NA | TRBV27 | TRBD1 | TGTGCCAGCAGCCGCGCCCCGGGACAGGGCGTAGGGGAGACCCAGTACTTC | CASSRAPGQGVGETQYF
TRBJ2-3 | once | TRBV20-1 | NA | TGCAGTGCAGCATGGGATACGCAGTATTTT | CSAAWDTQYF
TRBJ2-2 | once | TRBV5-4 | NA | TGTGCCAGCAGCTTGGCTTCGAACACCGGGGAGCTGTTTTTT | CASSLASNTGELFF
TRBJ1-2 | NA | TRBV30 | NA | TGTGCCTGGAGAACCGCGGGGTCATATGGCTACACCTTC | CAWRTAGSYGYTF
TRBJ1-2 | NA | TRBV4-2 | TRBD1 | TGTGCCAGCAGCGGGACAGCTCTTGACTATGGCTACACCTTC | CASSGTALDYGYTF
TRBJ1-1 | NA | TRBV19 | TRBD1 | TGTGCCAGTAGTGCCTGGACAGGACCATGGACTGAAGCTTTCTTT | CASSAWTGPWTEAFF
TRBJ1-5 | NA | TRBV5-5 | NA | TGTGCCAGCAGCTTGGACCAACAGGGACATCAGCCCCAGCATTTT | CASSLDQQGHQPQHF
TRBJ2-2 | NA | TRBV28 | NA | TGTGCCAGCAGGCTAGAGAACACCGGGGAGCTGTTTTTT | CASRLENTGELFF
TRBJ2-5 | NA | TRBV19 | TRBD2 | TGTGCCAGTAGCCGTCTAGCGGGAGTTCTCCAAGAGACCCAGTACTTC | CASSRLAGVLQETQYF
TRBJ1-2 | NA | TRBV5-1 | NA | TGCGCCAGCAGCCAAGGACAGCACTCTGGCTACACCTTC | CASSQGQHSGYTF
TRBJ1-3 | NA | TRBV5-1 | NA | TGCGCCAGCAGCCTCGACTATTCCTCTGGAAACACCATATATTTT | CASSLDYSSGNTIYF
TRBJ2-5 | NA | TRBV7-9 | TRBD2 | TGTGCCAGCAGCCCTACCGGACTAGCGGGAAGGGGCGAGACCCAGTACTTC | CASSPTGLAGRGETQYF
TRBJ2-7 | once | TRBV6-6 | TRBD1 | TGTGCCAGCAGCCCCAGGGGGCCCTACGAGCAGTACTTC | CASSPRGPYEQYF
TRBJ2-1 | once | TRBV7-3 | TRBD1 | TGTGCCAGCAGCCCGGGACAGGGCAGTTCGTTCTTC | CASSPGQGSSFF
TRBJ2-3 | NA | TRBV5-4 | TRBD1 | TGTGCCAGCAGCTTCGGGACAGGGCCAGATACGCAGTATTTT | CASSFGTGPDTQYF
TRBJ1-1 | NA | TRBV2 | NA | TGTGCCACCGAGGAGGGGTGGACTGAAGCTTTCTTT | CATEEGWTEAFF
TRBJ2-7 | NA | TRBV5-1 | NA | TGCGCCAGCAGCTTGGTCGAGGGAGGCGAGCAGTACTTC | CASSLVEGGEQYF
TRBJ2-2 | NA | TRBV9 | NA | TGTGCCAGCAGCGCTCGGGACACAAACACCGGGGAGCTGTTTTTT | CASSARDTNTGELFF
TRBJ2-2 | NA | TRBV2 | TRBD2 | TGTGCCAGCAGGGGACTAGGTGGGAGAGTCGGGGAGCTGTTTTTT | CASRGLGGRVGELFF
TRBJ2-5 | once | TRBV29-1 | NA | TGCAGCGTTGTCGGAGGGCTCCAAGAGACCCAGTACTTC | CSVVGGLQETQYF
TRBJ1-6 | NA | TRBV6-5 | TRBD1 | TGTGCCGGACAGGGCTCCTATAATTCACCCCTCCACTTT | CAGQGSYNSPLHF
TRBJ1-4 | NA | TRBV7-2 | TRBD1 | TGTGCCAGCAGCTTTTTCGGGCAGGGGGGTGAAAAACTGTTTTTT | CASSFFGQGGEKLFF